Each of the 12 T cell receptor beta chains below was sequenced from the same sample in a study of monozygotic twins with cystic fibrosis (dated by TCRdb to the early 2020s). Library preparation was by the immunoSEQ multiplex PCR assay. TCRdb re-hosts the immuneACCESS table, in-frame sequences only. Its copies lack some clones; in the studies checked, an unresolved V gene accounts for under half of them, and the cause for the rest is not known. This sample has over 30,000 clones in its table, and around 90% of those were observed once. The ten largest clones take up around 0.19% of the sample. Sequencing was done on a sample of blood. These receptor sequences come from a boy between 2 and 15 years old with cystic fibrosis.

The chain is built from TRBV27 and TRBJ2-7; D unresolved. The V end was cut by 2 bases, the J end by 7 bases, with 18 bases between. CDR3 size: 15 residues. Germline assignment: CDR1 MNHEY and CDR2 SMNVEV (reference sequence). CDR3 residues: CASSLSKGPTREQYF. In DNA, the CDR3 is TGTGCCAGCAGTTTAAGTAAAGGCCCTACGAGGGAGCAGTACTTC.

The chain uses TRBV29-1 and TRBJ2-1; D gene ambiguous. CDR3 size: 11 residues. CDR1 SQVTM and CDR2 ANQGSEA come from the germline V gene. The V end lost 4 bases, the J end lost 12 bases, and 13 bases lay between the germline ends. The DNA of the CDR3 is TGCAGCGTTGGGGTCAATTTGGCGCAGTTCTTC. Amino acid sequence: CSVGVNLAQFF.

The chain uses TRBV10-3 and TRBJ1-2, with unresolved D. V was clipped by 4 bases and J by 4 bases, with 4 bases between them. From germline, CDR1 is ENHRY and CDR2 SYGVKD. CDR3 size: 11 residues. The CDR3 sequence is CAISAFYGYTF. CDR3 bases: TGTGCCATCAGTGCCTTCTATGGCTACACCTTC.

The rearrangement uses TRBV19 and TRBJ2-1; weak D call: TRBD1 (5 bases). The CDR3 totals 18 residues. V lost 3 bases to trimming and J lost 4 bases, with 22 bases between them. CDR1 and CDR2 from the germline V gene are LNHDA and SQIVND (reference sequence). CDR3 DNA sequence: TGTGCCAGTAGTATCGCGTTCAAGGGGTCGGTCGCTTACAATGAGCAGTTCTTC. As protein: CASSIAFKGSVAYNEQFF.

This rearrangement joins TRBV5-4 to TRBJ2-5, with D unresolved. Germline values: CDR1 SGHNT, CDR2 YYREEE (reference sequence). Trimming pared 4 bases from V and 7 bases from J, leaving 11 bases between. The CDR3 is made up of 12 amino acids. The CDR3 DNA reads TGTGCCAGCAGCGGCGGCGGTTGGACCCAGTACTTC. This gives the protein CASSGGGWTQYF.

This clone was found a few times. The chain is built from TRBV6-1 and TRBJ1-5; D remains ambiguous. Trimming shortened V by 7 bases and J by 6 bases, and 16 bases separated the two germline ends. CDR1 MNHNS and CDR2 SASEGT come from the germline V gene. This CDR3 comprises 14 residues. CDR3 sequence (DNA): TGTGCCAGCACCGGCAGCTTCTCGAGTCAGCCCCAGCATTTT. This encodes CASTGSFSSQPQHF.

The chain is built from TRBV7-2 and TRBJ1-1, with D hard to call. The CDR3 sequence is 15 residues long. The germline V and J ends were trimmed by 1 base and 1 base, with 10 bases remaining between them. Germline CDR1 is SGHTA and CDR2 is FQGNSA. For the CDR3, the DNA is TGTGCCAGCAGCTTAGGTCCGAAGGGGAACACTGAAGCTTTCTTT. It translates to CASSLGPKGNTEAFF.

V is TRBV19 and J is TRBJ1-6, with 9 positions matching TRBD1. The V gene's germline CDR1 is LNHDA and CDR2 SQIVND (reference sequence). V shed 6 bases and J 9 bases; nucleotides not matched to a gene: 9. The CDR3 runs 15 residues. This CDR3 reads CASSSRGQGISPLHF. CDR3 bases: TGTGCCAGTAGCAGTCGCGGACAGGGGATTTCACCCCTCCACTTT.

The chain employs TRBV2 and TRBJ2-7; 8 bases agree with TRBD1. Unmatched junction bases numbered 8, after V lost 7 bases and J lost 3 bases. The V gene's germline CDR1 is SNHLY and CDR2 FYNNEI. This CDR3 spans 14 amino acids. The CDR3 region is CASNEDRVNYEQYF. CDR3 in DNA: TGTGCCAGCAATGAGGACAGGGTAAACTACGAGCAGTACTTC.

The chain combines TRBV5-1 with TRBJ1-3; a possible D gene is TRBD1 (5 bases). Germline V lookup: CDR1 SGHRS, CDR2 YFSETQ. This CDR3 contains 17 residues. V lost 4 bases to trimming and J lost 3 bases, with 20 bases between them. The CDR3 protein is CASSPIYGTAVGNTIYF. CDR3 sequence (DNA): TGCGCCAGCAGCCCCATTTACGGGACCGCGGTTGGAAACACCATATATTTT.

The chain uses TRBV6-6 and TRBJ1-1; D is unclear. The CDR3 is 14 residues long. CDR1 and CDR2 from the germline V gene are MNHNY and SVGAGI (reference sequence). Trimming cost V 2 bases and J 6 bases, with 13 bases left between them. CDR3 in DNA: TGTGCCAGCAGTTACACTCCACAGAGGCCTGAAGCTTTCTTT. Amino acids: CASSYTPQRPEAFF.

The rearrangement uses TRBV7-8 and TRBJ2-7; TRBD1 might be the D (5 bases). Germline CDR1 SGHVS, CDR2 FQNEAQ. The CDR3 loop spans 14 amino acids. Trimming left V 4 bases short and J 0 bases short, with 10 bases between. The CDR3 reads CASSSKGFSYEQYF. The CDR3 region has the DNA TGTGCCAGCAGCTCTAAGGGGTTCTCCTACGAGCAGTACTTC.